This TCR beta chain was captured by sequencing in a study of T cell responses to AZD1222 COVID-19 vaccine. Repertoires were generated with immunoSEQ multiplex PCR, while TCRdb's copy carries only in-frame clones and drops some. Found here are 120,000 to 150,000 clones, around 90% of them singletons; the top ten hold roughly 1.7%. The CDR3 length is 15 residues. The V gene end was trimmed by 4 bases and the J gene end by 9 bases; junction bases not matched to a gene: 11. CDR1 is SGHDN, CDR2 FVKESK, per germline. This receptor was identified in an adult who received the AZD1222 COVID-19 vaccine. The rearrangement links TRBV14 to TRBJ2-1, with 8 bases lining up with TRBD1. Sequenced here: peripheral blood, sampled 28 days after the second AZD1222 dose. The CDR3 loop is CASSRNRGARGEQFF. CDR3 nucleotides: TGTGCCAGCAGCCGGAACAGGGGGGCCCGGGGTGAGCAGTTCTTC.